The subject of this entry is one TCR beta chain. The data derive from a study of cytomegalovirus exposure and HLA in healthy donors. The CDR3 covers 12 residues. Germline V gene lookup returns CDR1 SGHTA and CDR2 FQGNSA. Trimming took 4 bases from V and 0 from J, leaving 4 bases between them. A multiplex PCR was run with 60 Vbeta primers and 13 Jbeta primers. Some clones are missing from TCRdb's copy, which holds only in-frame ones; the method was immunoSEQ multiplex PCR. The sample gives more than 110,000 clones, around 79% of which show up once; roughly 0.87% is in the top ten. This receptor was identified in a man between 18 and 29 years old in good health and CMV-seronegative. The sequenced sample consisted of PBMCs. The chain combines TRBV7-2 with TRBJ2-7; D remains ambiguous. CDR3 nucleotide sequence: TGTGCCAGCAGCTCGAGCTCCTACGAGCAGTACTTC. Protein product: CASSSSSYEQYF.